The T cell receptor beta chain described here comes from a study of identical twins. Study-level points and caveats: Partly confounded zero-insertion analyses could result from invariant MAIT and iNKT cells.

Template switching (which added a universal primer site) was used, and cDNA carried unique molecular identifiers. One entry per CDR3 protein results from TCRdb running MiXCR on the 5' RACE reads. This sample has about 470,000 distinct CDR3 sequences, with approximately 24% found just once. CDR3 length: 13 amino acids. Looked up from germline, CDR1 is MNHEY and CDR2 is SVGAGI. The junction had 1 base not matched to a gene; V was cut back by 4 bases and J by 4 bases. This clonotype was observed many times. Its antigen is unidentified. Separately, the same data were catalogued under a study of T cells expressing NK-cell markers. Turning to that study: The eight sequenced donors comprised seven who were HCMV-seropositive and one who was seronegative. Leadership of the CD3+CD56-NKG2C+ fraction also belonged to these clonotypes in a handful of donors.

The rearrangement links TRBV6-5 to TRBJ1-1; 9 nucleotides line up with TRBD1. Material for sequencing was CD4+ T cells sorted from blood. This TCR came from a woman aged 18 to 35 in good health. CDR3 sequence (DNA): TGTGCCAGCAGTTCGACAGGGGGCACTGAAGCTTTCTTT. This codes for CASSSTGGTEAFF.